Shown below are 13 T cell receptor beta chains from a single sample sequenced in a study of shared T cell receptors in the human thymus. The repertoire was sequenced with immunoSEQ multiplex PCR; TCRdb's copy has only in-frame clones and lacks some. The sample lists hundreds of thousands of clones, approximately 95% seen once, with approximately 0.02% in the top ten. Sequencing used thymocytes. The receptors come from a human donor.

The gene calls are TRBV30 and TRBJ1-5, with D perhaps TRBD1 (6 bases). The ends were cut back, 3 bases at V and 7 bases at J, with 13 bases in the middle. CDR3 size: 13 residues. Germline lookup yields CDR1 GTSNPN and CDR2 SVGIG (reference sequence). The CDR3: CAWSATGLQPQHF. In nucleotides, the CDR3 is TGTGCCTGGAGCGCTACAGGGTTGCAGCCCCAGCATTTT.

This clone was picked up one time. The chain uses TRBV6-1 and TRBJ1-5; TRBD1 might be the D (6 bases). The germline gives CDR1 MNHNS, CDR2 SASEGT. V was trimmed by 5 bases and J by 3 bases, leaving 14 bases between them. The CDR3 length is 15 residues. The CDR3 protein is CASSRTVDFNQPQHF. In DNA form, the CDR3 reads TGTGCCAGCAGTCGGACAGTGGATTTCAATCAGCCCCAGCATTTT.

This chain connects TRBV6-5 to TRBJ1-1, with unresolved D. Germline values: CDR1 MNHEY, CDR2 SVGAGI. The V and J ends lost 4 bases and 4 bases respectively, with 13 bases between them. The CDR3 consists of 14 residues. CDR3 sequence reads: CASSWEEDGTEAFF. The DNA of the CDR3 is TGTGCCAGCAGTTGGGAGGAGGACGGCACTGAAGCTTTCTTT.

CDR3 residues: CARSGRLGGPTDTQYF. The DNA of the CDR3 is TGTGCCAGAAGCGGACGACTAGGGGGGCCGACAGATACGCAGTATTTT. The J gene is TRBJ2-3, the V gene TRBV5-3; either TRBD1 or TRBD2 may supply D (6 bases each). TRBV5-3 is an ORF; its function is uncertain. CDR3 size: 16 residues. Between the trimmed V and J ends, which lost 4 bases and 3 bases, there was a span of 18 bases.

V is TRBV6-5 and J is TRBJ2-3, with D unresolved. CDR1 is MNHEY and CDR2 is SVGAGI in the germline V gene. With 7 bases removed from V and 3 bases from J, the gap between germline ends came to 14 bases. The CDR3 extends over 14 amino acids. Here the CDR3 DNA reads TGTGCCAGCAAACCAACCCTAACAACAGATACGCAGTATTTT. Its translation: CASKPTLTTDTQYF.

CDR3 in amino acids: CASSGTVGEKLFF. The CDR3 region has the DNA TGTGCCAGCAGCGGGACGGTGGGGGAAAAACTGTTTTTT. The V gene is TRBV7-2, the J gene TRBJ1-4; a weak D match, TRBD1 (5 bases). There are 13 residues in the CDR3. The germline gives CDR1 SGHTA, CDR2 FQGNSA. Trimming stripped 5 bases from V and 8 bases from J, with 12 bases between.

CDR3 loop: CASSPGNEQFF. CDR3 nucleotide sequence: TGTGCCAGCAGCCCAGGCAATGAGCAGTTCTTC. The chain is built from TRBV5-4 and TRBJ2-1; D ambiguous. The CDR3 totals 11 residues. Germline assignment: CDR1 SGHNT and CDR2 YYREEE (reference sequence). V lost 4 bases and J 6 bases, leaving 5 bases between the germline ends. Complete variable domain (other parts from reference TRBV5-4 and TRBJ2-1): ETGVTQSPTHLIKTRGQQVTLRCSSQSGHNTVSWYQQALGQGPQFIFQYYREEENGRGNFPPRFSGLQFPNYSSELNVNALELDDSALYLCASSPGNEQFFGPGTRLTVL.

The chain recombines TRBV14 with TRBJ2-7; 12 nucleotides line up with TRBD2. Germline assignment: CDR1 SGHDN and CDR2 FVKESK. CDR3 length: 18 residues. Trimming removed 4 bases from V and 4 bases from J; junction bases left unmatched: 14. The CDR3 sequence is CASSPTSGSTRDFYEQYF. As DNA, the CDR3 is TGTGCCAGCAGCCCGACTAGCGGGAGTACTAGGGACTTTTACGAGCAGTACTTC. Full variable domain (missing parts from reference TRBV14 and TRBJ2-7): EAGVTQFPSHSVIEKGQTVTLRCDPISGHDNLYWYRRVMGKEIKFLLHFVKESKQDESGMPNNRFLAERTGGTYSTLKVQPAELEDSGVYFCASSPTSGSTRDFYEQYFGPGTRLTVT.

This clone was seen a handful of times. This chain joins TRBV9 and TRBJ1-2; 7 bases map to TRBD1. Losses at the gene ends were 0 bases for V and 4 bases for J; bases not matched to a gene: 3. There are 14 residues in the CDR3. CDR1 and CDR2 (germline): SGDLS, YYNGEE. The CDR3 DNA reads TGTGCCAGCAGCGTAGAGGGACAGCTCTATGGCTACACCTTC. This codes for CASSVEGQLYGYTF. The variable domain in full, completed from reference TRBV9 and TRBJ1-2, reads DSGVTQTPKHLITATGQRVTLRCSPRSGDLSVYWYQQSLDQGLQFLIQYYNGEERAKGNILERFSAQQFPDLHSELNLSSLELGDSALYFCASSVEGQLYGYTFGSGTRLTVV.

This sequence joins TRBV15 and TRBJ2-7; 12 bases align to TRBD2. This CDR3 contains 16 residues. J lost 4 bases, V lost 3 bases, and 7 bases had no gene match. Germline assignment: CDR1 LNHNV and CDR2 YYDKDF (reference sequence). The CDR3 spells CATSRETSGSVYEQYF. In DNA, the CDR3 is TGTGCCACCAGCAGGGAGACTAGCGGGAGCGTGTACGAGCAGTACTTC. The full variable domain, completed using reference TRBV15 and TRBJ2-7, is DAMVIQNPRYQVTQFGKPVTLSCSQTLNHNVMYWYQQKSSQAPKLLFHYYDKDFNNEADTPDNFQSRRPNTSFCFLDIRSPGLGDTAMYLCATSRETSGSVYEQYFGPGTRLTVT.

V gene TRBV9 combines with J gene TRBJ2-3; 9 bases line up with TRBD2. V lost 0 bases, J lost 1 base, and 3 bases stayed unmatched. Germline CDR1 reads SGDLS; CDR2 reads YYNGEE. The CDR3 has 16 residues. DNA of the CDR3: TGTGCCAGCAGCGTAGGTTTAGCGGGAGGCACAGATACGCAGTATTTT. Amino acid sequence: CASSVGLAGGTDTQYF.

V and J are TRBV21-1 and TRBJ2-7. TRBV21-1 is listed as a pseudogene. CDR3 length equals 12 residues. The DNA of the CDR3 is TGTGCCAGCAGCAGCAGTACTGACGAGCAGTACTTC. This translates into CASSSSTDEQYF.

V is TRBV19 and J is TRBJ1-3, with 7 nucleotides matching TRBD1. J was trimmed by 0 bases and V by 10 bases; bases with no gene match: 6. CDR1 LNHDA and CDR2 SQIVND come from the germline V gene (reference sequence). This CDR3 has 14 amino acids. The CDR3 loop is CATGTDRSGNTIYF. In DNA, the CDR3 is TGTGCCACCGGGACAGATCGCTCTGGAAACACCATATATTTT.